The T cell receptor beta chain described here comes from a study of beta chain features in type 1 diabetes. Study-level findings and limits: Unsettled here was the matter of whether HLA type influences TCRB rearrangement. At VDJ recombination sites, type 1 diabetes patients had fewer insertions and more deleted nucleotides. Patients' naive, central memory and Treg TCRB repertoires seemed closer to one another than those of healthy donors.

V shed 3 bases and J shed 5 bases, with 5 bases lying between them. The CDR3 extends over 13 amino acids. CDR1 MNHNY and CDR2 SVGAGI come from the germline V gene (reference sequence). The whole isolated RNA underwent reverse transcription, so sequencing captured expressed TCRB transcripts. Clones were read by immunoSEQ multiplex PCR, and TCRdb kept only the in-frame ones, dropping some. This sample carries 900,000 or so clones, roughly 15% of them seen once, and the ten largest clones take 0.023%. This clone has a handful of counts. Antigen unknown. Populations isolated by sorting all had purity greater than 95%.

The sequence came from a woman aged 18-29 years in good health. Sequencing was performed on naive CD4+ T cells from blood. The V call is TRBV6-6, the J call TRBJ2-6; the D is unclear. Here the CDR3 DNA reads TGTGCCAGCAGTTATGGAAGGGCCAACGTCCTGACTTTC. Translated, it gives CASSYGRANVLTF.